This T cell receptor (beta chain) was recorded in a study of blood T cell repertoires in COVID-19. This clone turned up a few times. At the DNA level, this CDR3 is encoded by other sequences in the same sample as well. V gave up 0 bases and J gave up 0 bases; unmatched junction bases: 9. The CDR3 is 18 residues long. Germline values: CDR1 SGDLS, CDR2 YYNGEE. Assay: immunoSEQ multiplex PCR; the TCRdb copy retains only in-frame clones and omits some. This sample carries 80,000 or so clones, roughly 86% of them seen once, and the ten largest clones take about 9.4%. This clonotype was sampled from a man aged 60 to 75 with acute or convalescent COVID-19. The sample consisted of peripheral blood. The V call is TRBV9, the J call TRBJ2-1, with 7 positions matching TRBD2. CDR3 in amino acids: CASSVGAGARSSYNEQFF. In DNA form, the CDR3 reads TGTGCCAGCAGCGTAGGTGCGGGAGCTAGAAGCTCCTACAATGAGCAGTTCTTC.